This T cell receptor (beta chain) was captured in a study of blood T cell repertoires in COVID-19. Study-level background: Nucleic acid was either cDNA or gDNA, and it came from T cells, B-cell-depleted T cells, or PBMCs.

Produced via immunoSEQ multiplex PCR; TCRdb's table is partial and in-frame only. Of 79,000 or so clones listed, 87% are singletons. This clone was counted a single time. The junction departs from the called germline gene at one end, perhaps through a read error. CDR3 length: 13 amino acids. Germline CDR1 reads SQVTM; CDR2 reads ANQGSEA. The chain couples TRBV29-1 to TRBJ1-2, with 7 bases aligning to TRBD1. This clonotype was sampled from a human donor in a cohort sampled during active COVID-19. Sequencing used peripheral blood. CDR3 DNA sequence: TGCAGCGTTCCGGGACAGACTAACGATGGCTACACCTTC. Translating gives CSVPGQTNDGYTF.